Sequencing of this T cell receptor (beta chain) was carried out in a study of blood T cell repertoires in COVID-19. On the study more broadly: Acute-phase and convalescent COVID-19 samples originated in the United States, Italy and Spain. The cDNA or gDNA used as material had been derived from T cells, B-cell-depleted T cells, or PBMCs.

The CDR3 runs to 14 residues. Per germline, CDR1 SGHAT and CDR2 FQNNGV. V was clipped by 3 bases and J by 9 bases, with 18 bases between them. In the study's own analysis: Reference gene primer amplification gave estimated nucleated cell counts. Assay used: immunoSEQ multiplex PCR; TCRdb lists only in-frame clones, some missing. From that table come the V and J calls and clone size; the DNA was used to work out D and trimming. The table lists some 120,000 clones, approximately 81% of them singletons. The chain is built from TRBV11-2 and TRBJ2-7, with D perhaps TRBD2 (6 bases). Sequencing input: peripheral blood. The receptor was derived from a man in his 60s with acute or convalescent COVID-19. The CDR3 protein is CASSFPGSGVRQYF. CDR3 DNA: TGTGCCAGCAGCTTCCCCGGGAGTGGGGTGCGGCAGTACTTC.